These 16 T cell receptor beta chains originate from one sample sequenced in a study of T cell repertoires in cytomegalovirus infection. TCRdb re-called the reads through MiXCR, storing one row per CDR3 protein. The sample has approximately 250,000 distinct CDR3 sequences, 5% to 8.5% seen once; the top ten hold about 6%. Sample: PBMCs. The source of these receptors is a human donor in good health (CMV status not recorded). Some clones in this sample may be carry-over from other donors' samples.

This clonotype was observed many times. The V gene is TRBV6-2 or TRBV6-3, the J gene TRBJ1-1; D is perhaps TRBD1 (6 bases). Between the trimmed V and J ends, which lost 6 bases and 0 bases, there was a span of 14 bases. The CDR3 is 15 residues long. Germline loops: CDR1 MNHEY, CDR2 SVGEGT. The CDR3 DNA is TGTGCCAGCAGCCGTACAGGGCGGGTGAACACTGAAGCTTTCTTT. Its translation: CASSRTGRVNTEAFF.

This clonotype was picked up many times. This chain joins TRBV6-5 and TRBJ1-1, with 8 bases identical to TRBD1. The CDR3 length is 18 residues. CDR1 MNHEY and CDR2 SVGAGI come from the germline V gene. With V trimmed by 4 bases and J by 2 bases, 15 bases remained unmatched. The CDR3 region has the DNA TGTGCCAGCAGTTTGACAGGGGCATTGAGGGGGTTTAACACTGAAGCTTTCTTT. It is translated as CASSLTGALRGFNTEAFF.

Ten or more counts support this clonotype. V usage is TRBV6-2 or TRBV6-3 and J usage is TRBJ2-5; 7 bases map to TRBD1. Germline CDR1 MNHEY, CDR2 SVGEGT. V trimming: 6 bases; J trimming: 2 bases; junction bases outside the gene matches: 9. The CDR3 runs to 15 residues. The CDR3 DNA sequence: TGTGCCAGCAGCTTCCTGGGGACAGCTCAAGAGACCCAGTACTTC. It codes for CASSFLGTAQETQYF.

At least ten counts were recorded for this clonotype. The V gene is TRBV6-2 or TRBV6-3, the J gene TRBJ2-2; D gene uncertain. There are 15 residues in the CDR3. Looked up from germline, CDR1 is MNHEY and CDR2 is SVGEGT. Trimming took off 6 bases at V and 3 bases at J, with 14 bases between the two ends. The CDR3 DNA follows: TGTGCCAGCAGCCTTCTAGATGGCGACACCGGGGAGCTGTTTTTT. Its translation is CASSLLDGDTGELFF.

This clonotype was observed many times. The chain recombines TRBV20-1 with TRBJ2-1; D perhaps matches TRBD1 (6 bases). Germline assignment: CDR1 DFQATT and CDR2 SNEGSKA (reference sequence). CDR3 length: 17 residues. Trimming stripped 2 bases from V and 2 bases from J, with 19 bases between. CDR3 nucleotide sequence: TGCAGTGCTAGATCCCCGAAAGCCGGGACAACCTACAATGAGCAGTTCTTC. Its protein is CSARSPKAGTTYNEQFF.

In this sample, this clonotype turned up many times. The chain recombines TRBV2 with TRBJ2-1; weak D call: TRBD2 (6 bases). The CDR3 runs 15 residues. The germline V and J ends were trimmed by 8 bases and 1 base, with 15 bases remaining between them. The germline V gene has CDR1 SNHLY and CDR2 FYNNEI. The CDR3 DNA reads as TGTGCCAGCGACGGCCGGGGGTGGTCCTACAATGAGCAGTTCTTC. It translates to CASDGRGWSYNEQFF.

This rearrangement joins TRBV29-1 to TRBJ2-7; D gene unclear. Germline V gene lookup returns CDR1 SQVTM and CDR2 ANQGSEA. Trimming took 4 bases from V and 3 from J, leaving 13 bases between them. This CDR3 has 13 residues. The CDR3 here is CSVGVGSLYEQYF. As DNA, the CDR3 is TGCAGCGTTGGGGTGGGATCCCTCTACGAGCAGTACTTC.

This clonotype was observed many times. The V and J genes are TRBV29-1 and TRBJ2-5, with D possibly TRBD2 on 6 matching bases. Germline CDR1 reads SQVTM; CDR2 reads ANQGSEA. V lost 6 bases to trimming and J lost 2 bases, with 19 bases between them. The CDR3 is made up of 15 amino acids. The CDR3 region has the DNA TGCAGCGTCGACACGGCCTCAGGGACTCAAGAGACCCAGTACTTC. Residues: CSVDTASGTQETQYF. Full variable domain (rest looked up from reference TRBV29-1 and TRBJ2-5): SAVISQKPSRDICQRGTSLTIQCQVDSQVTMMFWYRQQPGQSLTLIATANQGSEATYESGFVIDKFPISRPNLTFSTLTVSNMSPEDSSIYLCSVDTASGTQETQYFGPGTRLLVL.

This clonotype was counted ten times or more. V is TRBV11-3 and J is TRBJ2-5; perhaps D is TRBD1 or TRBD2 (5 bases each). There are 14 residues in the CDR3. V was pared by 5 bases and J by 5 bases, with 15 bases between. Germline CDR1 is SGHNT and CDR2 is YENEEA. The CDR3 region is CASSSQHGGETQYF. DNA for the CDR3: TGTGCCAGCAGCAGCCAACATGGGGGTGAGACCCAGTACTTC. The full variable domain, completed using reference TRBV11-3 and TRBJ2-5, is EAGVVQSPRYKIIEKKQPVAFWCNPISGHNTLYWYLQNLGQGPELLIRYENEEAVDDSQLPKDRFSAERLKGVDSTLKIQPAELGDSAVYLCASSSQHGGETQYFGPGTRLLVL.

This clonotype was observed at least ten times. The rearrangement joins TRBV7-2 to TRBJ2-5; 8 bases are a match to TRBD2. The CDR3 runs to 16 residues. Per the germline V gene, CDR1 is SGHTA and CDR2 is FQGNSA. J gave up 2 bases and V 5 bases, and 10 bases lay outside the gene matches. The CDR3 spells CASSLSGTSGQETQYF. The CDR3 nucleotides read TGTGCCAGCAGCCTATCCGGTACTAGCGGACAAGAGACCCAGTACTTC.

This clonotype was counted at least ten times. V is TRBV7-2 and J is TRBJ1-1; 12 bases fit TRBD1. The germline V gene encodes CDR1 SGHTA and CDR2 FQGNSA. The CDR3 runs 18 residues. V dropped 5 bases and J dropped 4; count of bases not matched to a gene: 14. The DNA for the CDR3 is TGTGCCAGCAGCAGAAACACCGGGACAGGGGGCAAGAGCACTGAAGCTTTCTTT. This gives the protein CASSRNTGTGGKSTEAFF.

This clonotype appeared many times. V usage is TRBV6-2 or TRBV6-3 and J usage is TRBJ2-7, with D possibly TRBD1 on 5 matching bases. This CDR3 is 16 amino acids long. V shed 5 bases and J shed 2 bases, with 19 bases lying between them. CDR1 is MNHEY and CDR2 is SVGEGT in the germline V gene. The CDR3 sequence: CASSAYSGKATYEQYF. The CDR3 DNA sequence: TGTGCCAGCAGTGCATACTCAGGGAAGGCAACCTACGAGCAGTACTTC.

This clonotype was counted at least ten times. DNA of the CDR3: TGTGCCACCAGTGCCGGACCGACGAGGGACGAGCAGTACTTC. This translates into CATSAGPTRDEQYF. This chain links TRBV24-1 with TRBJ2-7, with D perhaps TRBD2 (5 bases). CDR1 is KGHDR and CDR2 is SFDVKD in the germline V gene. The CDR3 contains 14 residues. Trimming took 5 bases from V and 5 from J, leaving 15 bases between them.

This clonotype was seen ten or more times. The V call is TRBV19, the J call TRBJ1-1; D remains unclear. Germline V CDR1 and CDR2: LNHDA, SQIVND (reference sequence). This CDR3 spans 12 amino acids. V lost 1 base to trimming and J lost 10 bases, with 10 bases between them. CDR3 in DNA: TGTGCCAGTAGTATAGTCCCCGGGATAGCTTTCTTT. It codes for CASSIVPGIAFF. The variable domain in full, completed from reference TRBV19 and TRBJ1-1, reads DGGITQSPKYLFRKEGQNVTLSCEQNLNHDAMYWYRQDPGQGLRLIYYSQIVNDFQKGDIAEGYSVSREKKESFPLTVTSAQKNPTAFYLCASSIVPGIAFFGQGTRLTVV.

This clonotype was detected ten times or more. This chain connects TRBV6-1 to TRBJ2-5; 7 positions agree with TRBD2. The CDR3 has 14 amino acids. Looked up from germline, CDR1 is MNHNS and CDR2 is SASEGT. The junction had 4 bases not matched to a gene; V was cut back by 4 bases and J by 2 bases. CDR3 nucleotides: TGTGCCAGCAGTGTAAGACTAGCACAAGAGACCCAGTACTTC. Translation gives CASSVRLAQETQYF.

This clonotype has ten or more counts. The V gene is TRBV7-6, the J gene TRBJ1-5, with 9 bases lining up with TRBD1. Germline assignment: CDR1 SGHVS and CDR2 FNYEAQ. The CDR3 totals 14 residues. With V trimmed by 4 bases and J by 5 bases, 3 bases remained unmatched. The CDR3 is CASSSRQGDQPQHF. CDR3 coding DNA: TGTGCCAGCAGCTCGAGACAGGGGGATCAGCCCCAGCATTTT.